One TCR beta chain is described in this entry. Authors' methods: From reference gene primer amplification, estimates of nucleated cell counts were derived. Assay used: immunoSEQ multiplex PCR; TCRdb lists only in-frame clones, some missing. For V, J and clone size, that table is used; D and trimming come from the DNA. The table includes 250,000 to 350,000 clones, roughly 90% detected once. This entry comes from a study of blood T cell repertoires in COVID-19. Germline V lookup: CDR1 LNHDA, CDR2 SQIVND (reference sequence). V shed 4 bases, J shed 4 bases, and the junction held 12 bases outside the gene matches. The CDR3 is 16 amino acids.

The TCR sequence derives from a woman aged 50 to 60 who had been exposed to COVID-19. Sequencing used PBMCs or T cells enriched from blood (not recorded which). The rearrangement uses TRBV19 and TRBJ2-7; TRBD1 matches 8 bases. The CDR3, as DNA: TGTGCCAGTAGTACGTCCAACAGGGGGTTCTTTTACGAGCAGTACTTC. It encodes CASSTSNRGFFYEQYF.